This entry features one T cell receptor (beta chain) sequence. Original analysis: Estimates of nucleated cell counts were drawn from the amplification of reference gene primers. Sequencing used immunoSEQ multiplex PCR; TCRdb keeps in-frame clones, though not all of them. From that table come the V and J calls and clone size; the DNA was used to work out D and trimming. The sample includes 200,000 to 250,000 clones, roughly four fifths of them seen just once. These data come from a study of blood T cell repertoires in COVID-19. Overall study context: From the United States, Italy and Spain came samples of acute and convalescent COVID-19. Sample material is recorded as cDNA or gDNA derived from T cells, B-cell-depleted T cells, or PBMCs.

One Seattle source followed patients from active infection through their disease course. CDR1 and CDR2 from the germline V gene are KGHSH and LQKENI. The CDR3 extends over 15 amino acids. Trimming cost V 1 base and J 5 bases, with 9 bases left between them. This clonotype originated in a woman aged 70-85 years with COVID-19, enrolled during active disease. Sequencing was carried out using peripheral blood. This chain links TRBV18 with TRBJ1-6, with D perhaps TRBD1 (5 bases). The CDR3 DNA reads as TGTGCCAGCTCACCACAGGGGAAAAATAATTCACCCCTCCACTTT. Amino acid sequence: CASSPQGKNNSPLHF. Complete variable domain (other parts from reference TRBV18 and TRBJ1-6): NAGVMQNPRHLVRRRGQEARLRCSPMKGHSHVYWYRQLPEEGLKFMVYLQKENIIDESGMPKERFSAEFPKEGPSILRIQQVVRGDSAAYFCASSPQGKNNSPLHFGNGTRLTVT.